Presented here are 19 T cell receptor beta chains from one specimen sequenced in a study of T-cell reconstitution after alpha-beta-depleted transplantation in children. Preparation of the TCRbeta library used unique molecular identifiers. TCRdb reprocessed the PCR reads with MiXCR, giving one entry per CDR3 protein. The profile shows about 500,000 distinct CDR3 sequences, around a third of them singletons. Sequenced material: PBMCs from the stem cell graft donor, taken from the stem cell graft. Receptors originate from a human donor who donated a stem cell graft to a child with aplastic anemia.

The CDR3 bases are TGTGCCAGCATCTCCCAGCAGACGTGGTATGGCTACACCTTC. It translates to CASISQQTWYGYTF. This sequence joins TRBV28 and TRBJ1-2, with D unclear. CDR3 length: 14 amino acids. Trimming removed 7 bases from V and 5 bases from J, with 17 bases in between. CDR1 is MDHEN and CDR2 is SYDVKM in the germline V gene.

Only one count was recorded for this clonotype. The CDR3 region is CASSRTGTGIQPQHF. The DNA of the CDR3 is TGTGCCAGCAGTCGAACCGGGACAGGGATTCAGCCCCAGCATTTT. The chain employs TRBV6-1 and TRBJ1-5; 9 bases line up with TRBD1. Germline V CDR1 and CDR2: MNHNS, SASEGT. The length of the CDR3 is 15 residues. Trimming cost V 5 bases and J 6 bases; bases outside gene matches: 8.

The CDR3 sequence: CASSLALDSYNEQFF. The CDR3, as DNA: TGTGCCAGCAGCTTGGCGTTAGACTCCTACAATGAGCAGTTCTTC. V is TRBV5-4 and J is TRBJ2-1; no reliable D call. V lost 0 bases and J 0 bases, leaving 7 bases between the germline ends. Germline CDR1 is SGHNT and CDR2 is YYREEE (reference sequence). This CDR3 contains 15 residues.

The chain has TRBV7-9 and TRBJ1-2, with D tentatively TRBD1 (5 bases). This CDR3 region has 13 residues. V was pared by 5 bases and J by 0 bases, with 7 bases between. CDR1 is SEHNR, CDR2 FQNEAQ, per germline (reference sequence). CDR3 protein: CASSDSSNYGYTF. The DNA for the CDR3 is TGTGCCAGCAGCGACAGTTCTAACTATGGCTACACCTTC.

This clonotype occurred a few times. The chain employs TRBV6-1 and TRBJ2-7; D gene unclear. The CDR3 length is 16 residues. V dropped 4 bases and J dropped 1 base, with 17 bases sitting between them. Germline-derived CDR1 and CDR2 are MNHNS and SASEGT. This CDR3 is CASSAAGIGFSYEQYF. The DNA for the CDR3 is TGTGCCAGCAGTGCTGCTGGGATAGGTTTTTCCTACGAGCAGTACTTC.

The V gene is TRBV7-2, the J gene TRBJ2-4; D gene unclear. The CDR3 totals 15 residues. The V end was cut by 4 bases, the J end by 2 bases, with 12 bases between. Germline lookup yields CDR1 SGHTA and CDR2 FQGNSA. DNA for the CDR3: TGTGCCAGCAGCTCGCCCACGGAATCCAAAAACATTCAGTACTTC. Translated, it gives CASSSPTESKNIQYF.

This sequence joins TRBV18 and TRBJ2-5; 7 bases map to TRBD1. Germline V gives CDR1 KGHSH, CDR2 LQKENI. Unmatched junction bases numbered 3, after V lost 5 bases and J lost 3 bases. This CDR3 is built from 13 residues. For the CDR3, the DNA is TGTGCCAGCTCAGCCGGGACAGAAGAGACCCAGTACTTC. It yields the protein CASSAGTEETQYF.

The chain is built from TRBV9 and TRBJ1-6; D is ambiguous. CDR3 length: 16 amino acids. The germline V gene has CDR1 SGDLS and CDR2 YYNGEE. V gave up 5 bases and J gave up 6 bases, with 18 bases separating them. CDR3 nucleotides: TGTGCCAGCAGGGACGAGTCGGACGGCGCTAATTCACCCCTCCACTTT. It encodes CASRDESDGANSPLHF.

This chain uses TRBV20-1 with TRBJ2-1; no reliable D call. Between the trimmed V and J ends, which lost 3 bases and 0 bases, there was a span of 9 bases. This CDR3 has 14 amino acids. CDR1 and CDR2 (germline): DFQATT, SNEGSKA (reference sequence). The CDR3 coding sequence is TGCAGTGCTAGGAAGGCTAGCTCCTACAATGAGCAGTTCTTC. Translated, it gives CSARKASSYNEQFF.

This clonotype came up a few times. The genes are TRBV20-1 and TRBJ1-5; D is possibly TRBD1 (5 bases). With 4 bases removed from V and 2 bases from J, the gap between germline ends came to 15 bases. Germline lookup yields CDR1 DFQATT and CDR2 SNEGSKA (reference sequence). The CDR3 consists of 15 residues. CDR3 sequence reads: CSAKLGGMGNQPQHF. CDR3 DNA sequence: TGCAGTGCTAAGCTTGGGGGTATGGGCAATCAGCCCCAGCATTTT.

This clonotype was counted between two and nine times. The V call is TRBV29-1, the J call TRBJ2-3; 8 nucleotides align to TRBD2. The CDR3 consists of 14 residues. With 7 bases clipped from V and 0 bases from J, the junction kept 6 bases outside the gene matches. CDR1 is SQVTM and CDR2 is ANQGSEA in the germline V gene. This chain's CDR3 is CSAAGGGSTDTQYF. The CDR3 DNA sequence: TGCAGCGCCGCGGGGGGCGGTAGCACAGATACGCAGTATTTT.

The chain carries TRBV30 and TRBJ2-7; D unclear. Germline V gene sequence: CDR1 GTSNPN, CDR2 SVGIG (reference sequence). CDR3 length: 13 residues. Trimming took off 5 bases at V and 0 bases at J, with 11 bases between the two ends. The CDR3 DNA is TGTGCCTGGGAAGGGAATCCCTCCTACGAGCAGTACTTC. Translating it yields CAWEGNPSYEQYF.

This clonotype was seen a handful of times. The V and J genes are TRBV7-9 and TRBJ1-4, with D perhaps matching TRBD1 (6 bases). Trimming cost V 4 bases and J 14 bases, with 17 bases left between them. The CDR3 contains 13 residues. Germline V gene lookup returns CDR1 SEHNR and CDR2 FQNEAQ (reference sequence). The CDR3 region is CASSSSAGTYLFF. The DNA for the CDR3 is TGTGCCAGCAGCTCCTCCGCCGGGACATACCTGTTTTTT. Using reference TRBV7-9 and TRBJ1-4 for the parts outside the CDR3, the full variable domain is DTGVSQNPRHKITKRGQNVTFRCDPISEHNRLYWYRQTLGQGPEFLTYFQNEAQLEKSRLLSDRFSAERPKGSFSTLEIQRTEQGDSAMYLCASSSSAGTYLFFGSGTQLSVL.

The chain combines TRBV29-1 with TRBJ2-7, with 11 nucleotides matching TRBD1. The CDR3 is made up of 13 amino acids. V dropped 4 bases and J dropped 7; count of bases not matched to a gene: 6. CDR1 and CDR2 from the germline V gene are SQVTM and ANQGSEA. CDR3: CSVGGDRGREQYF. The CDR3 region has the DNA TGCAGCGTTGGAGGGGACAGGGGGAGGGAGCAGTACTTC.

The rearrangement joins TRBV11-2 to TRBJ2-1; TRBD2 might be the D (5 bases). Trimming left V 1 base short and J 6 bases short, with 13 bases between. This CDR3 spans 15 amino acids. Germline V lookup: CDR1 SGHAT, CDR2 FQNNGV. The CDR3 here is CASSLVGGFGNEQFF. The CDR3, as DNA: TGTGCCAGCAGCTTAGTAGGCGGGTTCGGCAATGAGCAGTTCTTC.

The chain couples TRBV30 to TRBJ1-4; D not certain. Looked up from germline, CDR1 is GTSNPN and CDR2 is SVGIG (reference sequence). Trimming stripped 4 bases from V and 3 bases from J, with 21 bases between. The CDR3 length is 17 residues. The DNA of the CDR3 is TGTGCCTGGACCTCCGGTAGGGTCTGGCGGCCTAATGAAAAACTGTTTTTT. The encoded protein is CAWTSGRVWRPNEKLFF.

This clonotype was seen a few times. The CDR3 DNA is TGCGCCAGCAGCACGACAGGCGGGACCTATGGCTACACCTTC. Translating gives CASSTTGGTYGYTF. The V gene is TRBV5-1, the J gene TRBJ1-2; tentatively, D is TRBD1 (6 bases). Per the germline V gene, CDR1 is SGHRS and CDR2 is YFSETQ. Trimming took 4 bases from V and 4 from J, leaving 14 bases between them. The CDR3 is 14 residues long.

This clonotype has more than one count but fewer than ten. The CDR3 protein is CASNQRSSYNEQFF. CDR3 sequence (DNA): TGTGCCAGTAACCAGCGGAGCTCCTACAATGAGCAGTTCTTC. The chain carries TRBV6-5 and TRBJ2-1; D perhaps matches TRBD2 (5 bases). Germline V gene lookup returns CDR1 MNHEY and CDR2 SVGAGI. V dropped 9 bases and J dropped 0 bases, with 12 bases sitting between them. CDR3 length: 14 amino acids.

The chain has TRBV7-2 and TRBJ2-1, with TRBD2 matching over 10 bases. CDR1 is SGHTA and CDR2 is FQGNSA in the germline V gene. The CDR3 has 16 amino acids. The V and J ends lost 5 bases and 1 base, in that order; junction bases with no gene match: 5. CDR3 coding DNA: TGTGCCAGCAGCCGGACTAGCGGAGTTTCCTACAATGAGCAGTTCTTC. This encodes CASSRTSGVSYNEQFF.